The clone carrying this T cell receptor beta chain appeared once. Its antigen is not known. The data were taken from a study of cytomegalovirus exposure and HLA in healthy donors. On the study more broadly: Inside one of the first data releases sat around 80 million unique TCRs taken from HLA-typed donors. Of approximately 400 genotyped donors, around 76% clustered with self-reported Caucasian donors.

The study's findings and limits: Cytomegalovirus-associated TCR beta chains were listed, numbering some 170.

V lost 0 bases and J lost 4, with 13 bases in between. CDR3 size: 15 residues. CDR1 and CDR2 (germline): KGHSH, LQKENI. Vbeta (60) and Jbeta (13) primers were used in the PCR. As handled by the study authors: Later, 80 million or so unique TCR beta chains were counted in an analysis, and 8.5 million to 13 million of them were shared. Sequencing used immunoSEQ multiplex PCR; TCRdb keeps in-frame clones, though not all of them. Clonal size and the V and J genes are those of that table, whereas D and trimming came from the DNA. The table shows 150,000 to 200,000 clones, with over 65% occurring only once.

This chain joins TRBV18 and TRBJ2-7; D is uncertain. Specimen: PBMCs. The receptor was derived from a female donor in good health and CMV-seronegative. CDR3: CASSPPLGLTYEQYF. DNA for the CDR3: TGTGCCAGCTCACCACCTCTAGGTTTAACGTACGAGCAGTACTTC.